These T cell receptor beta chains were read from a single sample in a study of cytomegalovirus exposure and HLA in healthy donors. Assay used: immunoSEQ multiplex PCR; TCRdb lists only in-frame clones, some missing. Found here are some 130,000 clones, approximately 61% of them singletons; the top ten hold approximately 1.6%. The sample taken for sequencing was PBMCs. The receptors originated from a human donor in good health. CDR3s include the opening cysteine and the closing phenylalanine or tryptophan. The D gene is left open where the match is weak. The size entry is marked missing in some rows and otherwise reads once, few, many or a size class.

D gene: NA
clone size: NA
J gene: TRBJ2-3
V gene: TRBV19
CDR3 DNA: TGTGCCAGTAGTAGAGACCTAGTTCTGAAGGGCACAGATACGCAGTATTTT
CDR3 protein: CASSRDLVLKGTDTQYF

D gene: TRBD1
clone size: once
J gene: TRBJ2-7
V gene: TRBV28
CDR3 DNA: TGTGCCAGCAGTATCGGACAGGGCTACGAGCAGTACTTC
CDR3 protein: CASSIGQGYEQYF

D gene: NA
clone size: once
J gene: TRBJ2-2
V gene: TRBV6-4
CDR3 DNA: TGTGCCAGCATGAGGACAGCGGACACCGGGGAGCTGTTTTTT
CDR3 protein: CASMRTADTGELFF

D gene: NA
clone size: NA
J gene: TRBJ2-7
V gene: TRBV4-1
CDR3 DNA: TGCGCCAGCGGCGGGACAGAAAATTACGAGCAGTACTTC
CDR3 protein: CASGGTENYEQYF

D gene: NA
clone size: few
J gene: TRBJ1-1
V gene: TRBV19
CDR3 DNA: TGTGCCAGTAGTATTGGGCGGGTTGAAGCTTTCTTT
CDR3 protein: CASSIGRVEAFF

D gene: NA
clone size: NA
J gene: TRBJ2-7
V gene: TRBV5-8
CDR3 DNA: TGTGCCAGCAGCTTGTATCGGTTTGAGCCCTACGAGCAGTACTTC
CDR3 protein: CASSLYRFEPYEQYF

D gene: NA
clone size: NA
J gene: TRBJ2-7
V gene: TRBV11-2
CDR3 DNA: TGTGCCAGCAGCTTAGATAGGTGGCAGGGAAGTTTTGACGAGCAGTACTTC
CDR3 protein: CASSLDRWQGSFDEQYF

D gene: TRBD1
clone size: NA
J gene: TRBJ2-7
V gene: TRBV4-1
CDR3 DNA: TGCGCCAGCAGACATTTGGGACAGCCACCCTACGAGCAGTACTTC
CDR3 protein: CASRHLGQPPYEQYF

D gene: TRBD2
clone size: NA
J gene: TRBJ2-3
V gene: TRBV7-9
CDR3 DNA: TGTGCCAGCAGTCCAAAAAGGACTAGCGGGAACACAGATACGCAGTATTTT
CDR3 protein: CASSPKRTSGNTDTQYF

D gene: TRBD2
clone size: NA
J gene: TRBJ2-5
V gene: TRBV28
CDR3 DNA: TGTGCCAGCAGATCCCGGGGGAGGGCTAGCGGGAGGCAAGAGACCCAGTACTTC
CDR3 protein: CASRSRGRASGRQETQYF

D gene: NA
clone size: NA
J gene: TRBJ1-1
V gene: TRBV7-6
CDR3 DNA: TGTGCCAGCAGCTTAGCGACTGCTATGAACACTGAAGCTTTCTTT
CDR3 protein: CASSLATAMNTEAFF